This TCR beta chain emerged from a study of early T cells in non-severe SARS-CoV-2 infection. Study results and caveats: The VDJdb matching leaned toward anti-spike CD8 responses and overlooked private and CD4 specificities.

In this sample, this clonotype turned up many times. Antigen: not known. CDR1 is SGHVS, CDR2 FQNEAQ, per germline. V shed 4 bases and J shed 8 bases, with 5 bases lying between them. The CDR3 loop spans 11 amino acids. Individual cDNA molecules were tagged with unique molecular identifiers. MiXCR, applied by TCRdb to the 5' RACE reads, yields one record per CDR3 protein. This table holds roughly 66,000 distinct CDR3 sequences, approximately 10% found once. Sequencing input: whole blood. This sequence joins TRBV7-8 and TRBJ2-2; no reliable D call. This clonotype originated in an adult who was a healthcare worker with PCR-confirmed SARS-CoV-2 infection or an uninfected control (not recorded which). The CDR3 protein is CASSSQGELFF. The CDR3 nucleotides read TGTGCCAGCAGCTCCCAAGGGGAGCTGTTTTTT. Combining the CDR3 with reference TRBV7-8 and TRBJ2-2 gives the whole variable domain GAGVSQSPRYKVAKRGQDVALRCDPISGHVSLFWYQQALGQGPEFLTYFQNEAQLDKSGLPSDRFFAERPEGSVSTLKIQRTQQEDSAVYLCASSSQGELFFGEGSRLTVL.